Described below is a single TCR beta chain sequence and its context. This clone's antigen is unknown. No much larger clonotype is one base removed from it; base qualities were not supplied. The data derive from a study of control samples from healthy donors and cancer patients (TCRdb year 2020). The method behind the library was the immunoSEQ multiplex PCR assay. TCRdb limited this immuneACCESS table to in-frame rearrangements with V and J called. A share of clones is missing; checked studies link under half to unresolved V genes, and the rest is unexplained. For this sample the table gives about 220,000 clones, of which roughly 94% were detected only once. The ten largest clones add up to around 1.5% of the sample. Counted from cysteine to phenylalanine, this CDR3 has 16 amino acids. CDR3 DNA is the only sequence kept; it has 48 bases, read in frame from the first base. CDR1 MNHEY and CDR2 SMNVEV were looked up in the germline V gene (reference sequence). The trim is 3 bases for V and 1 base for J, with a gap of 15 bases between the germline ends.

This TCR was recovered from a man aged 45-60 years in good health. This chain is built from TRBV27 and TRBJ1-1; a tentative D match to TRBD1 spans 5 bases. Sequenced input: blood. The DNA is TGTGCCAGCAGTTTGAAACCCCCCGGGGCGAACACTGAAGCTTTCTTT. Its protein is CASSLKPPGANTEAFF.